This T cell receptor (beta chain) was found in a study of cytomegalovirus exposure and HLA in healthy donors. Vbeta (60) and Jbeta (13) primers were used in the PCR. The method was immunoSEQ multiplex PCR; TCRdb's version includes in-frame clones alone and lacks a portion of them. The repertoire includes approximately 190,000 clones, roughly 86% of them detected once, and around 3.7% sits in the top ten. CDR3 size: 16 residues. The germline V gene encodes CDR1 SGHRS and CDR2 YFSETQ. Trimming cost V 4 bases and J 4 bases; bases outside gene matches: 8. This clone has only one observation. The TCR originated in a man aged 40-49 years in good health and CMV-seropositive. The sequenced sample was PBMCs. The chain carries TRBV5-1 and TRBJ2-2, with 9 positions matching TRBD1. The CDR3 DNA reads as TGCGCCAGCAGCATCTTACAGGGGGCGGGCACCGGGGAGCTGTTTTTT. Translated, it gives CASSILQGAGTGELFF.